The 27 T cell receptor beta chains in this list originate from one sample, sequenced in a study of cytomegalovirus exposure and HLA in healthy donors. Only in-frame clones appear in the TCRdb table, and some are missing; sequencing was by immunoSEQ multiplex PCR. The repertoire holds about 170,000 clones, with just under 90% as singletons. The sequenced sample consisted of PBMCs. The receptors come from a woman aged 18-30 years in good health and CMV-seropositive.

The CDR3 is CATSREGSVSYEQYF. CDR3 DNA sequence: TGTGCCACCAGCAGAGAGGGGAGTGTCTCCTACGAGCAGTACTTC. This chain connects TRBV15 to TRBJ2-7; TRBD2 might be the D (5 bases). Trimming shortened V by 0 bases and J by 0 bases, and 9 bases separated the two germline ends. Per germline, CDR1 LNHNV and CDR2 YYDKDF (reference sequence). The CDR3 runs to 15 residues.

The chain uses TRBV4-2 and TRBJ2-7, with a possible D match to TRBD1 (5 bases). V lost 4 bases, J lost 1 base, and 14 bases lay in between. Germline V gene sequence: CDR1 LGHNA, CDR2 YNFKEQ. This CDR3 is built from 15 residues. As DNA, the CDR3 is TGTGCCAGCAGCCTAGGGGTCACAGTATCCTACGAGCAGTACTTC. It translates to CASSLGVTVSYEQYF.

In its sample, this clone was seen a few times. The rearrangement links TRBV27 to TRBJ2-7, with 11 bases matching TRBD2. The junction had 6 bases not matched to a gene; V was cut back by 5 bases and J by 0 bases. Germline CDR1 reads MNHEY; CDR2 reads SMNVEV (reference sequence). The CDR3 is 16 amino acids. The CDR3 region has the DNA TGTGCCAGCAGTCCCCTAGCGGGAGGTTCCTCCTACGAGCAGTACTTC. As protein: CASSPLAGGSSYEQYF.

The V and J genes are TRBV5-1 and TRBJ2-7; TRBD2 matches at 10 bases. The CDR3 totals 14 residues. The germline CDR1 and CDR2 sequences are SGHRS and YFSETQ. V lost 5 bases, J lost 7 bases, and 9 bases stayed unmatched. The CDR3 DNA is TGCGCCAGCAGTTCCGGGAGCGGGAGGGGTGAGCAGTACTTC. This sequence encodes CASSSGSGRGEQYF.

This sequence joins TRBV9 and TRBJ2-7; 10 bases match TRBD2. CDR3 length: 18 amino acids. In germline, CDR1 is SGDLS, CDR2 YYNGEE. Unmatched junction bases numbered 14, after V lost 4 bases and J lost 1 base. CDR3 in amino acids: CASSRSRGLAEGSYEQYF. Here the CDR3 DNA reads TGTGCCAGCAGCCGAAGTAGAGGACTAGCGGAGGGGTCCTACGAGCAGTACTTC.

The chain joins TRBV5-1 to TRBJ2-1, with 8 bases fitting TRBD1. Germline V CDR1 and CDR2: SGHRS, YFSETQ. V trimming: 7 bases; J trimming: 9 bases; junction bases outside the gene matches: 9. This CDR3 contains 13 residues. The CDR3 spells CASVMDRDLEQFF. CDR3 nucleotides: TGCGCCAGCGTTATGGACAGGGACCTTGAGCAGTTCTTC.

The V gene is TRBV30, the J gene TRBJ1-4; TRBD1 matches 7 bases. Trimming took 1 base from V and 7 from J; bases not matched to a gene: 9. The CDR3 is 15 residues long. Germline V gene lookup returns CDR1 GTSNPN and CDR2 SVGIG (reference sequence). CDR3 sequence (DNA): TGTGCCTGGAGTGGACAGGGTACGCAGGGTGAAAAACTGTTTTTT. It translates to CAWSGQGTQGEKLFF. The full variable domain, completed using reference TRBV30 and TRBJ1-4, is SQTIHQWPATLVQPVGSPLSLECTVEGTSNPNLYWYRQAAGRGLQLLFYSVGIGQISSEVPQNLSASRPQDRQFILSSKKLLLSDSGFYLCAWSGQGTQGEKLFFGSGTQLSVL.

The chain is built from TRBV2 and TRBJ2-3, with TRBD1 matching over 8 bases. The trim removed 3 bases at V and 6 bases at J, leaving 5 bases unmatched. The CDR3 spans 14 residues. CDR1 and CDR2 from the germline V gene are SNHLY and FYNNEI. CDR3 protein: CASSDRTGWDTQYF. The DNA of the CDR3 is TGTGCCAGCAGTGACCGGACAGGGTGGGATACGCAGTATTTT.

The chain has TRBV7-8 and TRBJ2-1; no clear D. The CDR3 loop spans 13 amino acids. From germline, CDR1 is SGHVS and CDR2 FQNEAQ. Trimming pared 4 bases from V and 4 bases from J, leaving 8 bases between. Here the CDR3 reads CASSSRRYNEQFF. The DNA of the CDR3 is TGTGCCAGCAGCTCGCGGAGATACAATGAGCAGTTCTTC.

V and J are TRBV5-1 and TRBJ1-2; no firm D call. CDR1 is SGHRS and CDR2 is YFSETQ in the germline V gene. This CDR3 comprises 13 residues. Trimming pared 0 bases from V and 4 bases from J, leaving 7 bases between. In DNA, the CDR3 is TGCGCCAGCAGCTTGGACAGCACCTATGGCTACACCTTC. Translating it yields CASSLDSTYGYTF.

The J gene is TRBJ1-2, the V gene TRBV7-3, with 7 bases lining up with TRBD1. With 5 bases clipped from V and 1 base from J, the junction kept 7 bases outside the gene matches. The CDR3 consists of 15 residues. Germline CDR1 reads SGHTA; CDR2 reads FQGTGA. The CDR3 spells CASSLTGAFNYGYTF. As DNA, the CDR3 is TGTGCCAGCAGCCTTACAGGGGCTTTTAACTATGGCTACACCTTC.

The chain uses TRBV4-3 and TRBJ2-1; 11 nucleotides align to TRBD1. In germline, CDR1 is LGHNA, CDR2 YSLEER. V lost 4 bases, J lost 7 bases, and 15 bases stayed unmatched. The CDR3 loop spans 18 amino acids. The CDR3 reads CASSPRDRGVRARNEQFF. The CDR3 DNA follows: TGCGCCAGCAGCCCCCGGGACAGGGGGGTTAGAGCGCGGAATGAGCAGTTCTTC.

This chain links TRBV5-1 with TRBJ1-5; D ambiguous. Trimming cost V 0 bases and J 6 bases, with 13 bases left between them. Germline CDR1 SGHRS, CDR2 YFSETQ. There are 15 residues in the CDR3. The CDR3 loop is CASSLDDPGTQPQHF. DNA of the CDR3: TGCGCCAGCAGCTTGGATGACCCAGGTACTCAGCCCCAGCATTTT.

This clone was seen only once. The genes are TRBV7-2 and TRBJ2-7; D is possibly TRBD2 (5 bases). CDR3 length: 15 residues. Trimming pared 0 bases from V and 2 bases from J, leaving 11 bases between. Germline CDR1 reads SGHTA; CDR2 reads FQGNSA. The CDR3 DNA reads TGTGCCAGCAGCTTAGCTAACGTCGGGGCCTACGAGCAGTACTTC. It translates to CASSLANVGAYEQYF.

The chain employs TRBV5-1 and TRBJ2-5, with 8 bases lining up with TRBD1. Germline CDR1 and CDR2: SGHRS and YFSETQ. V lost 0 bases, J lost 5 bases, and 3 bases stayed unmatched. The CDR3 consists of 14 residues. In DNA form, the CDR3 reads TGCGCCAGCAGCTTGGACAGGGGGAGCGAGACCCAGTACTTC. Amino acid sequence: CASSLDRGSETQYF. Drawing the rest from reference TRBV5-1 and TRBJ2-5, the complete variable domain is KAGVTQTPRYLIKTRGQQVTLSCSPISGHRSVSWYQQTPGQGLQFLFEYFSETQRNKGNFPGRFSGRQFSNSRSEMNVSTLELGDSALYLCASSLDRGSETQYFGPGTRLLVL.

The rearrangement uses TRBV7-3 and TRBJ2-5, with 9 bases that match TRBD1. The CDR3 covers 13 residues. The junction had 2 bases not matched to a gene; V was cut back by 4 bases and J by 5 bases. The germline CDR1 and CDR2 sequences are SGHTA and FQGTGA. CDR3 sequence: CASSSGQGETQYF. The DNA of the CDR3 is TGTGCCAGCAGCTCCGGACAGGGGGAGACCCAGTACTTC.

The V and J genes are TRBV7-2 and TRBJ2-5; a possible D gene is TRBD2 (6 bases). Germline V gives CDR1 SGHTA, CDR2 FQGNSA. V lost 5 bases and J 5 bases, leaving 18 bases between the germline ends. The CDR3 extends over 15 amino acids. The CDR3: CASSPQGVGGETQYF. As DNA, the CDR3 is TGTGCCAGCAGCCCCCAAGGTGTTGGAGGGGAGACCCAGTACTTC.

Notes on this clone: Other DNA sequences within the sample encode an identical CDR3. The chain has TRBV27 and TRBJ1-1; D unresolved. Deletions cut 5 bases from V and 1 base from J, with 2 bases between. The CDR3 contains 11 residues. Germline lookup yields CDR1 MNHEY and CDR2 SMNVEV (reference sequence). The CDR3 sequence is CASSQNTEAFF. The CDR3 nucleotides read TGTGCCAGCAGTCAGAACACTGAAGCTTTCTTT.

The gene calls are TRBV7-9 and TRBJ1-5, with 8 bases lining up with TRBD1. This CDR3 spans 16 amino acids. Germline V gives CDR1 SEHNR, CDR2 FQNEAQ (reference sequence). V shed 5 bases, J shed 2 bases, and the junction held 8 bases outside the gene matches. For the CDR3, the DNA is TGTGCCAGCAGCCGAAGTACGGGACAGGGCAATCAGCCCCAGCATTTT. Encoded protein: CASSRSTGQGNQPQHF.

As regards this clone: In this CDR3 the conserved last residue, phenylalanine or tryptophan, is missing, so a read error is likely. It is unclear where the CDR3 begins or ends on the DNA, so no DNA is shown, and the CDR3 is as TCRdb lists it. V and J are TRBV7-9 and TRBJ1-2; the DNA was not compared with TRBD1, the D call given in the table. Looked up from germline, CDR1 is SEHNR and CDR2 is FQNEAQ (reference sequence). The CDR3 length equals 12 residues, ends included. The CDR3 region is CASSPVGASITV.

The V gene is TRBV4-2, the J gene TRBJ2-2, with TRBD1 matching over 7 bases. The V and J ends lost 0 bases and 1 base, in that order; junction bases with no gene match: 14. The CDR3 sequence is 20 residues long. CDR1 and CDR2 (germline): LGHNA, YNFKEQ. The CDR3 DNA follows: TGTGCCAGCAGCCAAGATTGGGGGTCCAGGGGGACAGTGAACACCGGGGAGCTGTTTTTT. Residues: CASSQDWGSRGTVNTGELFF.

The V call is TRBV7-2, the J call TRBJ2-3, with D unclear. The CDR3 totals 15 residues. V was pared by 1 base and J by 2 bases, with 10 bases between. Germline values: CDR1 SGHTA, CDR2 FQGNSA. This CDR3 is CASSLEYIVTDTQYF. The CDR3 DNA follows: TGTGCCAGCAGCTTAGAGTATATAGTCACAGATACGCAGTATTTT.

The rearrangement uses TRBV7-2 and TRBJ1-5; no clear D. Trimming removed 2 bases at V and 4 bases at J, with 9 bases between. Germline assignment: CDR1 SGHTA and CDR2 FQGNSA. CDR3 length equals 14 residues. The CDR3 region is CASSLYLWNQPQHF. DNA of the CDR3: TGTGCCAGCAGCTTATATCTATGGAATCAGCCCCAGCATTTT.

The chain links TRBV2 to TRBJ2-7, with a weak D call TRBD2 (6 bases). Germline values: CDR1 SNHLY, CDR2 FYNNEI. This CDR3 is 14 amino acids long. V was cut by 4 bases and J by 1 base, with 11 bases left in between. The CDR3 loop is CASSAGAGSYEQYF. Written as DNA, the CDR3 is TGTGCCAGCAGTGCGGGAGCTGGGTCCTACGAGCAGTACTTC.

The chain carries TRBV6-5 and TRBJ2-1; TRBD1 might be the D (5 bases). The CDR3 covers 13 residues. The germline CDR1 and CDR2 sequences are MNHEY and SVGAGI. Trimming left V 6 bases short and J 10 bases short, with 16 bases between. The CDR3 reads CASSPQQVKEQFF. In nucleotides, the CDR3 is TGTGCCAGCAGCCCTCAACAGGTTAAGGAGCAGTTCTTC.

This clone was picked up one time. The chain recombines TRBV18 with TRBJ1-1; D remains unclear. The germline V gene encodes CDR1 KGHSH and CDR2 LQKENI. With 2 bases removed from V and 5 bases from J, the gap between germline ends came to 9 bases. This CDR3 comprises 13 residues. Written as DNA, the CDR3 is TGTGCCAGCTCACCATCGGGCGGGACTGAAGCTTTCTTT. Translated, it gives CASSPSGGTEAFF. Supplemented by reference TRBV18 and TRBJ1-1, the full variable domain reads NAGVMQNPRHLVRRRGQEARLRCSPMKGHSHVYWYRQLPEEGLKFMVYLQKENIIDESGMPKERFSAEFPKEGPSILRIQQVVRGDSAAYFCASSPSGGTEAFFGQGTRLTVV.

The chain couples TRBV6-6 to TRBJ2-3; the match to TRBD1 covers 7 bases. The trim removed 0 bases at V and 6 bases at J, leaving 0 bases unmatched. This CDR3 has 13 residues. Germline lookup yields CDR1 MNHNY and CDR2 SVGAGI (reference sequence). The CDR3 protein is CASSYSTGDTQYF. The DNA for the CDR3 is TGTGCCAGCAGTTACTCGACAGGGGATACGCAGTATTTT.